A single sample gave rise to the 22 T cell receptor beta chains below, sequenced in a study of monozygotic twins with inflammatory bowel disease. With the 5' RACE reads reprocessed, TCRdb shows one record per CDR3 protein and no DNA. Here the sample table reports approximately 120,000 distinct CDR3 sequences. What was sequenced was blood. These receptors were collected from a human donor with ulcerative colitis or Crohn's disease, or a healthy co-twin of an affected twin (not recorded which).

The chain couples TRBV12-3 or TRBV12-4 to TRBJ1-5; without DNA, the TCRdb call of TRBD1 cannot be checked. This CDR3 is built from 13 residues. CDR3 protein: CASSFGGPIAQHF.

This chain uses TRBV5-1 with TRBJ2-1. CDR3 length: 14 amino acids. The germline CDR1 and CDR2 sequences are SGHRS and YFSETQ. CDR3: CASSLGVGDNEQFF.

The rearrangement joins TRBV11-3 to TRBJ1-1. The length of the CDR3 is 13 residues. CDR1 is SGHNT, CDR2 YENEEA, per germline. CDR3 amino acids: CASRKGPNTEAFF.

The rearrangement joins TRBV7-2 to TRBJ2-7; absent DNA, TCRdb's TRBD2 call cannot be checked. From germline, CDR1 is SGHTA and CDR2 FQGNSA. This CDR3 has 14 amino acids. The CDR3 is CASSSLAGAYEQYF.

V and J are TRBV7-3 and TRBJ2-3; the D gene TCRdb calls, TRBD1, cannot be checked with no DNA. The V gene's germline CDR1 is SGHTA and CDR2 FQGTGA. The CDR3 runs to 14 residues. The CDR3 sequence: CASSYRDYTDTQYF.

The V gene is TRBV7-2, the J gene TRBJ1-5; absent DNA, TCRdb's TRBD1 call cannot be checked. This CDR3 spans 14 amino acids. The V gene's germline CDR1 is SGHTA and CDR2 FQGNSA. The CDR3 sequence is CASTAQGFGQPQHF.

The chain joins TRBV11-2 to TRBJ2-7; lacking DNA, the TRBD1 call made by TCRdb goes unchecked. The CDR3 is 15 residues long. Germline loops: CDR1 SGHAT, CDR2 FQNNGV. This CDR3 is CASSLPGTGAYEQYF.

The chain recombines TRBV28 with TRBJ2-1; TCRdb gives TRBD1 as the D gene, but with no DNA this cannot be confirmed. The CDR3 is 17 amino acids. Germline V gene lookup returns CDR1 MDHEN and CDR2 SYDVKM. CDR3: CASSFHPRGSSYNEQFF.

This rearrangement joins TRBV7-3 to TRBJ2-3; TCRdb calls TRBD1, which cannot be checked without DNA. The CDR3 is 14 residues long. Germline values: CDR1 SGHTA, CDR2 FQGTGA. This chain's CDR3 is CASSLSGNTDTQYF.

V usage is TRBV7-9 and J usage is TRBJ2-7; TCRdb's D call of TRBD1 is untestable without DNA. Germline lookup yields CDR1 SEHNR and CDR2 FQNEAQ (reference sequence). The CDR3 runs to 17 residues. CDR3 amino acids: CASSQTTGTGFGNEQYF.

The chain carries TRBV6-1 and TRBJ1-6; TCRdb lists TRBD1, though no DNA is available to test this call. The CDR3 loop spans 15 amino acids. The germline V gene encodes CDR1 MNHNS and CDR2 SASEGT. The CDR3 is CASSEFPGGGSPLHF.

V is TRBV5-1 and J is TRBJ2-2; TCRdb indicates TRBD1, and absent DNA this call remains unverified. Germline loops: CDR1 SGHRS, CDR2 YFSETQ. The CDR3 consists of 15 residues. The CDR3: CASSLSSGFTGELFF.

The CDR3: CASSFWGGGEAFF. The chain uses TRBV12-3 or TRBV12-4 and TRBJ1-1; TCRdb names TRBD1, which stays unverified in the absence of DNA. The CDR3 extends over 13 amino acids.

The chain joins TRBV20-1 to TRBJ1-5. Per the germline V gene, CDR1 is DFQATT and CDR2 is SNEGSKA (reference sequence). The length of the CDR3 is 14 residues. CDR3 loop: CSANVGSTNQPQHF.

The gene calls are TRBV29-1 and TRBJ2-3; TCRdb outputs TRBD1, but without DNA this stays unchecked. Germline V gene sequence: CDR1 SQVTM, CDR2 ANQGSEA. This CDR3 contains 14 residues. CDR3: CSVEGQGHTDTQYF.

The chain couples TRBV5-1 to TRBJ1-6; TCRdb names TRBD1, which stays unverified in the absence of DNA. Germline V gene data show CDR1 as SGHRS and CDR2 as YFSETQ. CDR3 length: 16 residues. This CDR3 is CASSLGQGAVDSPLHF. The complete variable domain, with remaining parts taken from reference TRBV5-1 and TRBJ1-6, reads KAGVTQTPRYLIKTRGQQVTLSCSPISGHRSVSWYQQTPGQGLQFLFEYFSETQRNKGNFPGRFSGRQFSNSRSEMNVSTLELGDSALYLCASSLGQGAVDSPLHFGNGTRLTVT.

This chain uses TRBV7-9 with TRBJ2-5. The CDR3 extends over 14 amino acids. Germline assignment: CDR1 SEHNR and CDR2 FQNEAQ (reference sequence). CDR3 in amino acids: CASSSTTTQETQYF.

The chain joins TRBV20-1 to TRBJ2-1; TCRdb designates TRBD1, a call that cannot be tested without DNA. Germline CDR1 reads DFQATT; CDR2 reads SNEGSKA (reference sequence). The length of the CDR3 is 14 residues. The CDR3 loop is CSAKPGSDYNEQFF.

The V gene is TRBV19, the J gene TRBJ2-2. The CDR3 is 15 residues long. Looked up from germline, CDR1 is LNHDA and CDR2 is SQIVND (reference sequence). CDR3: CASSIGRANTGELFF.

The rearrangement uses TRBV10-3 and TRBJ1-2; absent DNA, TCRdb's TRBD1 call cannot be checked. The germline V gene encodes CDR1 ENHRY and CDR2 SYGVKD. The CDR3 contains 11 residues. The CDR3 loop is CATEGQGARTF.

The rearrangement links TRBV12-3 or TRBV12-4 to TRBJ2-3. The length of the CDR3 is 13 residues. CDR3 amino acids: CASSDPQRDTQYF.

J is TRBJ2-3 and V is TRBV11-2. CDR3 size: 16 residues. Germline CDR1 SGHAT, CDR2 FQNNGV. CDR3 sequence reads: CASRTIRQTSTDTQYF.